The 28 T cell receptor beta chains in this list originate from one sample, sequenced in a study of blood T cell repertoires in COVID-19. Repertoires were generated with immunoSEQ multiplex PCR, while TCRdb's copy carries only in-frame clones and drops some. The table lists tens of thousands of clones, around nine tenths of them singletons. The sequencing input was peripheral blood. All receptors derive from a woman aged 55 to 70 with COVID-19, enrolled during active disease.

The chain uses TRBV24-1 and TRBJ1-1; the D is unclear. The CDR3 loop spans 12 amino acids. Germline loops: CDR1 KGHDR, CDR2 SFDVKD. V shed 4 bases and J shed 1 base, with 3 bases lying between them. The DNA of the CDR3 is TGTGCCACCAGTGACCAGAACACTGAAGCTTTCTTT. Translating it yields CATSDQNTEAFF.

The chain employs TRBV5-5 and TRBJ2-3, with 7 positions matching TRBD2. This CDR3 comprises 16 residues. Per germline, CDR1 SGHKS and CDR2 YYEKEE (reference sequence). Trimming at V came to 0 bases and at J to 2 bases, leaving 6 bases not matched to a gene. CDR3 in DNA: TGTGCCAGCAGCTTGGCTAGGGGAGGGGACACAGATACGCAGTATTTT. Its translation is CASSLARGGDTDTQYF.

The count of this clone is one. This sequence joins TRBV24-1 and TRBJ2-3, with 10 bases fitting TRBD1. V gave up 3 bases and J gave up 0 bases; unmatched junction bases: 14. This CDR3 is 20 amino acids long. Germline V gene lookup returns CDR1 KGHDR and CDR2 SFDVKD. In nucleotides, the CDR3 is TGTGCCACCAGTGATGCCGAACCGGGACAGGGGAAGTATAGCACAGATACGCAGTATTTT. Its translation is CATSDAEPGQGKYSTDTQYF.

The chain is built from TRBV28 and TRBJ1-1, with 7 bases that match TRBD1. With V trimmed by 5 bases and J by 3 bases, 6 bases remained unmatched. Germline CDR1 is MDHEN and CDR2 is SYDVKM. This CDR3 region has 14 residues. The CDR3 reads CASSQLGQDTEAFF. CDR3 sequence (DNA): TGTGCCAGCAGTCAACTCGGACAGGACACTGAAGCTTTCTTT.

The chain uses TRBV7-9 and TRBJ2-6, with TRBD1 identical over 9 bases. Trimming took 6 bases from V and 4 from J; bases not matched to a gene: 10. The germline gives CDR1 SEHNR, CDR2 FQNEAQ (reference sequence). CDR3 length: 17 residues. The CDR3 coding sequence is TGTGCCAGCAGAGTCCTACAGGGGGCTTCAGGGGCCAACGTCCTGACTTTC. It encodes CASRVLQGASGANVLTF.

This chain connects TRBV3-1 (or the pseudogene TRBV3-2) to TRBJ2-2; D remains unclear. CDR3 size: 14 residues. Germline V gene sequence: CDR1 LGHDT, CDR2 YNNKEL (reference sequence). V lost 1 base to trimming and J lost 1 base, with 4 bases between them. CDR3 DNA: TGTGCCAGCAGCCAAGCCGGGAACACCGGGGAGCTGTTTTTT. Translation gives CASSQAGNTGELFF.

This chain uses TRBV28 with TRBJ2-7; TRBD1 aligns across 10 bases. Germline assignment: CDR1 MDHEN and CDR2 SYDVKM. The junction had 13 bases not matched to a gene; V was cut back by 7 bases and J by 4 bases. The CDR3 consists of 16 residues. The CDR3 sequence: CASTEIGGTGAYEQYF. The CDR3 coding sequence is TGTGCCAGCACCGAAATCGGAGGGACAGGGGCATACGAGCAGTACTTC.

This chain uses TRBV19 with TRBJ1-5, with 9 bases identical to TRBD1. Looked up from germline, CDR1 is LNHDA and CDR2 is SQIVND (reference sequence). The length of the CDR3 is 15 residues. V shed 5 bases and J 5 bases; nucleotides not matched to a gene: 7. CDR3 DNA sequence: TGTGCCAGTAGTCCTTTAGGACAGGGGCATCAGCCCCAGCATTTT. It encodes CASSPLGQGHQPQHF.

The rearrangement joins TRBV7-8 to TRBJ2-5; weak D call: TRBD1 (6 bases). Trimming left V 5 bases short and J 7 bases short, with 14 bases between. This CDR3 spans 13 amino acids. Germline V gene data show CDR1 as SGHVS and CDR2 as FQNEAQ. This CDR3 is CASSRKGVGTQYF. The CDR3 nucleotides read TGTGCCAGCAGCCGCAAGGGGGTCGGGACCCAGTACTTC.

V is TRBV28 and J is TRBJ1-5; D remains ambiguous. Trimming took off 4 bases at V and 7 bases at J, with 11 bases between the two ends. The CDR3 extends over 13 amino acids. The germline V gene encodes CDR1 MDHEN and CDR2 SYDVKM. The CDR3 reads CASSSRPGQPQHF. CDR3 DNA: TGTGCCAGCAGTTCTAGGCCCGGACAGCCCCAGCATTTT.

The V gene is TRBV2, the J gene TRBJ2-7, with 7 bases fitting TRBD1. The CDR3 is 12 residues long. Germline trimming cut 8 bases from V and 1 base from J; bases unmatched to any gene: 2. Germline assignment: CDR1 SNHLY and CDR2 FYNNEI. CDR3 in DNA: TGTGCCAGCGGGGGACAGTCCTACGAGCAGTACTTC. Amino acids: CASGGQSYEQYF.

The V gene is TRBV5-1, the J gene TRBJ1-2; TRBD1 matches at 7 bases. Germline V gives CDR1 SGHRS, CDR2 YFSETQ. This CDR3 contains 17 residues. V shed 2 bases, J shed 4 bases, and the junction held 14 bases outside the gene matches. DNA for the CDR3: TGCGCCAGCAGCTTAACAATTGGGGGGACAGCTACCTATGGCTACACCTTC. Protein: CASSLTIGGTATYGYTF.

The chain links TRBV10-3 to TRBJ2-1; TRBD1 agrees at 9 bases. Unmatched junction bases numbered 6, after V lost 2 bases and J lost 7 bases. The germline gives CDR1 ENHRY, CDR2 SYGVKD. The CDR3 has 15 residues. DNA for the CDR3: TGTGCCATCAGTGAGGTCGGGACAGGGACAAATGAGCAGTTCTTC. Translated, it gives CAISEVGTGTNEQFF.

In its sample, this clone was seen a few times. This CDR3 reads CASSFVQTGELFF. The CDR3 DNA follows: TGTGCCAGCAGCTTTGTCCAGACCGGGGAGCTGTTTTTT. The rearrangement uses TRBV11-3 and TRBJ2-2; D is unresolved. The CDR3 has 13 residues. Deletions cut 3 bases from V and 5 bases from J, with 7 bases between. Germline values: CDR1 SGHNT, CDR2 YENEEA.

This chain connects TRBV5-1 to TRBJ2-1, with 12 bases matching TRBD2. The V segment lost 0 bases and the J segment 4 bases; nucleotides outside the gene matches: 8. The CDR3 is 18 amino acids. Germline CDR1 and CDR2: SGHRS and YFSETQ. CDR3 sequence: CASSLGLAGGPVYNEQFF. DNA of the CDR3: TGCGCCAGCAGCTTGGGGCTAGCGGGAGGGCCAGTGTACAATGAGCAGTTCTTC.

The CDR3 loop is CASTLKPGGSYEQYF. The CDR3 nucleotides read TGTGCCAGCACCCTAAAGCCAGGGGGGTCCTACGAGCAGTACTTC. The chain joins TRBV27 to TRBJ2-7; possible D gene TRBD1, 7 bases. CDR1 and CDR2 (germline): MNHEY, SMNVEV (reference sequence). This CDR3 contains 15 residues. Between the trimmed V and J ends, which lost 7 bases and 1 base, there was a span of 17 bases.

The V and J genes are TRBV5-1 and TRBJ1-4; the D gene is possibly TRBD1 (6 bases). V was shortened by 4 bases and J by 3 bases, with 13 bases between the two germline ends. This CDR3 spans 15 amino acids. Germline V lookup: CDR1 SGHRS, CDR2 YFSETQ. The CDR3 coding sequence is TGCGCCAGCAGCCCTAAACAGGGAGCTAATGAAAAACTGTTTTTT. Translated, it gives CASSPKQGANEKLFF.

The chain is built from TRBV6-6 and TRBJ1-4; 8 bases map to TRBD1. There are 14 residues in the CDR3. V shed 2 bases, J shed 7 bases, and the junction held 3 bases outside the gene matches. Germline CDR1 reads MNHNY; CDR2 reads SVGAGI (reference sequence). In DNA, the CDR3 is TGTGCCAGCAGTTACCGGGACAGGTTTGAAAAACTGTTTTTT. As protein: CASSYRDRFEKLFF.

J is TRBJ2-1 and V is TRBV7-9, with TRBD2 identical over 7 bases. V shed 5 bases, J shed 10 bases, and the junction held 8 bases outside the gene matches. The CDR3 runs to 13 residues. Germline V lookup: CDR1 SEHNR, CDR2 FQNEAQ (reference sequence). CDR3 sequence (DNA): TGTGCCAGCAGCCTGATGGGGGGGTACGAGCAGTTCTTC. Translated: CASSLMGGYEQFF.

The J gene is TRBJ1-6, the V gene TRBV6-6, with D unclear. The V end was cut by 2 bases, the J end by 14 bases, with 10 bases between. The CDR3 loop spans 12 amino acids. The V gene's germline CDR1 is MNHNY and CDR2 SVGAGI (reference sequence). This CDR3 reads CASSYGPATLHF. The CDR3 DNA follows: TGTGCCAGCAGTTACGGGCCGGCGACCCTCCACTTT.

This clone was detected once. The chain joins TRBV28 to TRBJ1-1; D ambiguous. Germline V gene sequence: CDR1 MDHEN, CDR2 SYDVKM. This CDR3 has 12 amino acids. Trimming stripped 1 base from V and 12 bases from J, with 12 bases between. CDR3 coding DNA: TGTGCCAGCAGTTTATCCGGTTCGTTAACTTTCTTT. Amino acid sequence: CASSLSGSLTFF.

This clone came up once. This chain links TRBV28 with TRBJ1-2; a possible D gene is TRBD1 (6 bases). Germline V CDR1 and CDR2: MDHEN, SYDVKM. CDR3 length: 13 amino acids. The germline V and J ends were trimmed by 7 bases and 6 bases, with 15 bases remaining between them. CDR3 in DNA: TGTGCCAGCACCCGGGACAATGTCAATGGCTACACCTTC. Its protein is CASTRDNVNGYTF.

The J gene is TRBJ2-1, the V gene TRBV28, with 10 bases lining up with TRBD2. V trimming: 2 bases; J trimming: 9 bases; junction bases outside the gene matches: 10. Germline assignment: CDR1 MDHEN and CDR2 SYDVKM. This CDR3 region has 16 residues. This CDR3 reads CASSLPGLALPGEQFF. For the CDR3, the DNA is TGTGCCAGCAGTTTACCGGGACTAGCGTTACCGGGTGAGCAGTTCTTC.

This chain uses TRBV28 with TRBJ1-5; a weak D match, TRBD1 (6 bases). The CDR3 covers 13 residues. Looked up from germline, CDR1 is MDHEN and CDR2 is SYDVKM. Trimming removed 5 bases at V and 9 bases at J, with 14 bases between. CDR3 bases: TGTGCCAGCAGTCTGGACAGTCTTCGGCCCCAGCATTTT. Residues: CASSLDSLRPQHF.

This clone appeared a few times. The chain combines TRBV2 with TRBJ2-1; possibly TRBD2 for D (7 bases). This CDR3 region has 14 residues. Germline V CDR1 and CDR2: SNHLY, FYNNEI. V lost 6 bases to trimming and J lost 9 bases, with 18 bases between them. CDR3 nucleotide sequence: TGTGCCAGCAGACGGGGGGCAGGGAGGGGTGAGCAGTTCTTC. Its translation is CASRRGAGRGEQFF.

V gene TRBV27 combines with J gene TRBJ2-7; 9 positions agree with TRBD1. J was trimmed by 4 bases and V by 8 bases; bases with no gene match: 12. Germline V gene lookup returns CDR1 MNHEY and CDR2 SMNVEV (reference sequence). The CDR3 runs to 15 residues. The CDR3 coding sequence is TGTGCCAGCTCACCAACAGGACAGGGGTGGTACGAGCAGTACTTC. Protein sequence: CASSPTGQGWYEQYF.

The chain links TRBV19 to TRBJ1-1; D is unclear. Trimming took 3 bases from V and 0 from J, leaving 5 bases between them. Germline CDR1 is LNHDA and CDR2 is SQIVND (reference sequence). This CDR3 has 13 residues. The CDR3, as DNA: TGTGCCAGTAGTATTCAAATGAACACTGAAGCTTTCTTT. Protein: CASSIQMNTEAFF.

The V call is TRBV5-1, the J call TRBJ1-5; D gene uncertain. This CDR3 comprises 15 residues. Germline lookup yields CDR1 SGHRS and CDR2 YFSETQ. V lost 0 bases to trimming and J lost 2 bases, with 9 bases between them. CDR3 protein: CASSLDGGRNQPQHF. The CDR3 region has the DNA TGCGCCAGCAGCTTGGATGGAGGCCGCAATCAGCCCCAGCATTTT.